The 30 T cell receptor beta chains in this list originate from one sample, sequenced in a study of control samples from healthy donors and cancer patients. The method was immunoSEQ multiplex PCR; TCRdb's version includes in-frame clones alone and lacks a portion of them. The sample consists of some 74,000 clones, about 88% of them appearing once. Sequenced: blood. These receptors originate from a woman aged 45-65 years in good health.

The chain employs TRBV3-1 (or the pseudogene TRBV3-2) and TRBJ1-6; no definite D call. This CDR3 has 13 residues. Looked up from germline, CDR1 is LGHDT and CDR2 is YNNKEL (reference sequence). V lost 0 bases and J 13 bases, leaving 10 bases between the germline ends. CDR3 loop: CASSQDETRPLHF. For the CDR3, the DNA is TGTGCCAGCAGCCAAGACGAGACTCGCCCCCTCCACTTT.

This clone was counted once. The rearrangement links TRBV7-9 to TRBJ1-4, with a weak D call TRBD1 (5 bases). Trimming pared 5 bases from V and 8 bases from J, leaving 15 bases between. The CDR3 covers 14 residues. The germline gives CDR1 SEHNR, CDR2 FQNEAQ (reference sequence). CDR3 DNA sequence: TGTGCCAGCAGCAGAGACAGTGAGAGAGAAAAACTGTTTTTT. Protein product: CASSRDSEREKLFF.

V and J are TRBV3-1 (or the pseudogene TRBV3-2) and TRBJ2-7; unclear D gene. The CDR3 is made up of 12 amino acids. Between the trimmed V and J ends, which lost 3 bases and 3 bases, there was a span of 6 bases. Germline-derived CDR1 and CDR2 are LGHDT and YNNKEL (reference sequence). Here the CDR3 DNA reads TGTGCCAGCAGCCATCGGAACTACGAGCAGTACTTC. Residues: CASSHRNYEQYF.

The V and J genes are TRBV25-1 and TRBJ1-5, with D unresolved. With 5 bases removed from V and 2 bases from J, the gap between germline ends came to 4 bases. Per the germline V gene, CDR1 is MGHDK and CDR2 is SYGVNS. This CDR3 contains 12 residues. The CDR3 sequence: CASSYGNQPQHF. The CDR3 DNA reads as TGTGCCAGCAGTTATGGCAATCAGCCCCAGCATTTT.

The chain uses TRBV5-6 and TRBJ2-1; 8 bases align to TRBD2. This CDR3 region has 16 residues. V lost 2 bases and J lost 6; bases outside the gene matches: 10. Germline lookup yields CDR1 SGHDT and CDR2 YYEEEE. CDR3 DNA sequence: TGTGCCAGCAGCTTTCTGGGGACTAGGAGTCCCAATGAGCAGTTCTTC. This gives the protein CASSFLGTRSPNEQFF.

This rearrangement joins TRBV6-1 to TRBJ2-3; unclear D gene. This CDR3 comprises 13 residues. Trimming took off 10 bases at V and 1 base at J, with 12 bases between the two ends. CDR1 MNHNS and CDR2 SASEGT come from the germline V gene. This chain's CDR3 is CAISDLGTDTQYF. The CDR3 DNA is TGTGCCATAAGCGACCTAGGCACAGATACGCAGTATTTT.

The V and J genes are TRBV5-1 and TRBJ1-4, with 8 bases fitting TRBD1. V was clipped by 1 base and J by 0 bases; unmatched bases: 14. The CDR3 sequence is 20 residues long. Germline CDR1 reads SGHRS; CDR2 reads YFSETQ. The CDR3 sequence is CASSLRGQGQGSTTNEKLFF. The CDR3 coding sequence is TGCGCCAGCAGCTTGAGGGGACAAGGACAGGGATCGACAACTAATGAAAAACTGTTTTTT.

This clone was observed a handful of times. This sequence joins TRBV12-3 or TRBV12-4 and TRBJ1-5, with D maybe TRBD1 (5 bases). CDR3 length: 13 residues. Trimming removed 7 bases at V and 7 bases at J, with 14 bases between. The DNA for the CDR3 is TGTGCCAGCAATTTCCAGGGCAGACAGCCCCAGCATTTT. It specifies CASNFQGRQPQHF.

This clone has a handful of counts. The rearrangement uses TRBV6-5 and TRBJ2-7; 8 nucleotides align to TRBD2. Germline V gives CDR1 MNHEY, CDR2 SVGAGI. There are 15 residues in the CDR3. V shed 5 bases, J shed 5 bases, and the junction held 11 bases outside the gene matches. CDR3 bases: TGTGCCAGCAGTCTAATAGCGGGGAAACGTGACGAGCAGTACTTC. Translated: CASSLIAGKRDEQYF.

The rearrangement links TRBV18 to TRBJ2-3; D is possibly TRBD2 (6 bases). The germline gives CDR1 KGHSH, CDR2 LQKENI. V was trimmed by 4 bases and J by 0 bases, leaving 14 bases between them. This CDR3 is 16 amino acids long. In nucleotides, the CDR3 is TGTGCCAGCTCACAGGGAGGAGGTGGGAGCACAGATACGCAGTATTTT. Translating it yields CASSQGGGGSTDTQYF.

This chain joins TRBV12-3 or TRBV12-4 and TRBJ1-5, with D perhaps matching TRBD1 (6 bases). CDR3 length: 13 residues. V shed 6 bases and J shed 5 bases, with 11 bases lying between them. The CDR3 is CASRQGSDQPQHF. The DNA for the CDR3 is TGTGCCAGCAGACAGGGATCGGATCAGCCCCAGCATTTT.

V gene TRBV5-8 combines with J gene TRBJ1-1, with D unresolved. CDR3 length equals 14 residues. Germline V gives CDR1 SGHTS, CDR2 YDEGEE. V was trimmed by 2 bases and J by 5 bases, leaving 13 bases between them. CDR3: CASSFSSRGTEAFF. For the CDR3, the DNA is TGTGCCAGCAGCTTTAGTAGCCGAGGGACTGAAGCTTTCTTT.

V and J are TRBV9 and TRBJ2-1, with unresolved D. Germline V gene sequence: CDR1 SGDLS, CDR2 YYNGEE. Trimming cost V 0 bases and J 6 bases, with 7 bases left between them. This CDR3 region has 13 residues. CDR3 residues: CASSVDLFNEQFF. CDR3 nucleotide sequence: TGTGCCAGCAGCGTAGACCTTTTCAATGAGCAGTTCTTC.

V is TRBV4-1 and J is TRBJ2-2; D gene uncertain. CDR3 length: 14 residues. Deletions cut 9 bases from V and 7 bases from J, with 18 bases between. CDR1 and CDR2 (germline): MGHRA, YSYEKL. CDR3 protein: CASAGRPGNGELFF. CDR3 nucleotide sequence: TGCGCCAGTGCTGGGCGCCCTGGGAACGGGGAGCTGTTTTTT.

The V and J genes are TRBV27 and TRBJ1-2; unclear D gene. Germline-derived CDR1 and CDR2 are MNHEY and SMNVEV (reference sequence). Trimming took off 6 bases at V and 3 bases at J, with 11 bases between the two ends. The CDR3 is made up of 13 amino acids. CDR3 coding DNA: TGTGCCAGCAGACGAACAGAGGACTATGGCTACACCTTC. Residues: CASRRTEDYGYTF.

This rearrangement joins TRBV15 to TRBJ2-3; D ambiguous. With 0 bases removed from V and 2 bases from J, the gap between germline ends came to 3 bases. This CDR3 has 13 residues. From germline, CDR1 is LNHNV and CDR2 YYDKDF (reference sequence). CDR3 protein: CATSRDVTDTQYF. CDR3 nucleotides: TGTGCCACCAGCAGAGATGTCACAGATACGCAGTATTTT.

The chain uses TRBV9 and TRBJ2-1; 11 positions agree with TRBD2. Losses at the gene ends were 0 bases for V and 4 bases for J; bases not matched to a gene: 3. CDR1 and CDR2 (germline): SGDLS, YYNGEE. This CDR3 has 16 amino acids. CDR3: CASSVDLAGGYNEQFF. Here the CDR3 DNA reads TGTGCCAGCAGCGTAGATCTAGCGGGGGGATACAATGAGCAGTTCTTC.

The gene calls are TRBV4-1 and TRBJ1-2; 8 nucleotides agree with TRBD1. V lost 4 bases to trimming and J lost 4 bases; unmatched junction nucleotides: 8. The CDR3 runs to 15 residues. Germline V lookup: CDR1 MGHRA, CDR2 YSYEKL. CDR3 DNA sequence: TGCGCCAGCAGCCCTCCGGGACAGGTTTTCTATGGCTACACCTTC. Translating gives CASSPPGQVFYGYTF.

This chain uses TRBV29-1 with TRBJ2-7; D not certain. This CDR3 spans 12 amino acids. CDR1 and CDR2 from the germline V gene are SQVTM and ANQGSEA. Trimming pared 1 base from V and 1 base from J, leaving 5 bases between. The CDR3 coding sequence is TGCAGCGTTGAAGGACAATCCTACGAGCAGTACTTC. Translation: CSVEGQSYEQYF.

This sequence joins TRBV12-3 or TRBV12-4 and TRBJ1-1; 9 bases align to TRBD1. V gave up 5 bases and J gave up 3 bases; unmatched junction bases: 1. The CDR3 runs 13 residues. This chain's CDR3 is CASSRQGDTEAFF. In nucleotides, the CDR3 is TGTGCCAGCAGTAGACAGGGGGACACTGAAGCTTTCTTT.

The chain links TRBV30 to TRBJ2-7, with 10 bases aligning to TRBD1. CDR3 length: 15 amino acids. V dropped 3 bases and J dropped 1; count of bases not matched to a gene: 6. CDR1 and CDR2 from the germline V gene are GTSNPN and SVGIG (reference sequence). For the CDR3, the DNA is TGTGCCTGGAGGCCTACGGGACAGGGGTCCTACGAGCAGTACTTC. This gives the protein CAWRPTGQGSYEQYF.

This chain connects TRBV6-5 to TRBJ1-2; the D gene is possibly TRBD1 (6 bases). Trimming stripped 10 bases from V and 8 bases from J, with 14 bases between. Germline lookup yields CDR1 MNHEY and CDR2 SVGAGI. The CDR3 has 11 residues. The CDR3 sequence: CATLEGGGYTF. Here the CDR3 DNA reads TGTGCCACACTAGAGGGGGGCGGCTACACCTTC.

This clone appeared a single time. The CDR3 loop reads CAWSVHNTEAFF. The CDR3 coding sequence is TGTGCCTGGAGTGTACATAACACTGAAGCTTTCTTT. J is TRBJ1-1 and V is TRBV30; D ambiguous. V lost 0 bases to trimming and J lost 2 bases, with 4 bases between them. The CDR3 extends over 12 amino acids. Germline CDR1 reads GTSNPN; CDR2 reads SVGIG (reference sequence).

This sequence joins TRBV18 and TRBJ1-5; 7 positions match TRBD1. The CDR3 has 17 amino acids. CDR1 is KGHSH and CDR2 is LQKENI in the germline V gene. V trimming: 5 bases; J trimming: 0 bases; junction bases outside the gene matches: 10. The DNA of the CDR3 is TGTGCCAGCTCATCTAGGACAGGACACGATAGCAATCAGCCCCAGCATTTT. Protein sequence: CASSSRTGHDSNQPQHF. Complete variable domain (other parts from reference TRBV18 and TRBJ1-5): NAGVMQNPRHLVRRRGQEARLRCSPMKGHSHVYWYRQLPEEGLKFMVYLQKENIIDESGMPKERFSAEFPKEGPSILRIQQVVRGDSAAYFCASSSRTGHDSNQPQHFGDGTRLSIL.

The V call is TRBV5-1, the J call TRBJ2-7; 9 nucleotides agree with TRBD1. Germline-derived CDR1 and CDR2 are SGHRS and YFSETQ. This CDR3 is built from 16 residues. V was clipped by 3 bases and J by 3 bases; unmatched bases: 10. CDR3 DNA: TGCGCCAGCAGCTCCGGGACAGGGACTTTGGGCTACGAGCAGTACTTC. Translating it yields CASSSGTGTLGYEQYF.

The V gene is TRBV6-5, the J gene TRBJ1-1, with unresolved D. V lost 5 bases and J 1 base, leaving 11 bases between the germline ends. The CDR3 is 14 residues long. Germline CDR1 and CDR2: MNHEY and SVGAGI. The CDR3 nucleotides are TGTGCCAGCAGTCCCCAACTTTCGAACACTGAAGCTTTCTTT. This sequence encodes CASSPQLSNTEAFF.

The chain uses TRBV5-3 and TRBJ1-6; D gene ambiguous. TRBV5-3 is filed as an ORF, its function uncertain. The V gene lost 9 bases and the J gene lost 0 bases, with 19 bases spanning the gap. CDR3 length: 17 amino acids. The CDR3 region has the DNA TGTGCCACTACGGTCCCACCAATAAGCTCCTATAATTCACCCCTCCACTTT. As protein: CATTVPPISSYNSPLHF.

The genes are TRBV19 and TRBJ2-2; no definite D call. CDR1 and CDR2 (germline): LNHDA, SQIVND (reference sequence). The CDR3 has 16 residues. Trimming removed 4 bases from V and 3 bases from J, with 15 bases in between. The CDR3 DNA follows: TGTGCCAGTAGTAGTCCGGGCTCTCCTTACACCGGGGAGCTGTTTTTT. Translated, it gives CASSSPGSPYTGELFF. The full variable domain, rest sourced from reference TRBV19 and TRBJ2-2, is DGGITQSPKYLFRKEGQNVTLSCEQNLNHDAMYWYRQDPGQGLRLIYYSQIVNDFQKGDIAEGYSVSREKKESFPLTVTSAQKNPTAFYLCASSSPGSPYTGELFFGEGSRLTVL.

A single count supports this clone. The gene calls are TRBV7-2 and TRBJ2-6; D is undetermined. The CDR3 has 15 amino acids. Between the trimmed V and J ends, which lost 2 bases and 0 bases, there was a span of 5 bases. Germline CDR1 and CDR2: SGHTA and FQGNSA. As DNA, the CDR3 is TGTGCCAGCAGCTTATGGGCCTCTGGGGCCAACGTCCTGACTTTC. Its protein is CASSLWASGANVLTF.

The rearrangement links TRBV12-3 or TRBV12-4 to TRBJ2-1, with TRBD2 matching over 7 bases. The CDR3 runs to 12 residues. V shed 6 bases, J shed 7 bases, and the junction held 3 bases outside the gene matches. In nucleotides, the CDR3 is TGTGCCAGCAGCCATAGCGGGAATGAGCAGTTCTTC. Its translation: CASSHSGNEQFF.